This TCR beta chain comes out of a study of PD-1 blockade in classical Hodgkin lymphoma. Clones were sequenced by immunoSEQ multiplex PCR, and TCRdb holds only the in-frame ones, with some missing. The sample yields more than 40,000 clones, 55% to 70% seen once. Looked up from germline, CDR1 is MDHEN and CDR2 is SYDVKM. V lost 5 bases, J lost 2 bases, and 13 bases lay in between. This CDR3 has 14 amino acids. As to time point: cycle 4 day 1 (C4D1), after 6 weeks of nivolumab. All the patients suffered relapse after autologous stem cell transplantation, and brentuximab vedotin exposure differed. Classifying best responses yielded complete response, partial response or progressive disease.

This chain links TRBV28 with TRBJ2-7; either TRBD1 or TRBD2 may fit D (5 bases each). The origin of this receptor is a human donor with classical Hodgkin lymphoma. Source: peripheral blood mononuclear cells (PBMCs), taken before the fourth cycle of nivolumab. The CDR3 nucleotides read TGTGCCAGCAGTGTCACCGGGACCCCCTACGAGCAGTACTTC. Protein: CASSVTGTPYEQYF.